This is a list of T cell receptor beta chains from one sample in a study of OX40 agonist ivuxolimab in advanced cancers. TCRdb keeps only in-frame clones here, not all; method: immunoSEQ multiplex PCR. The sample consists of about 53,000 clones, 84% of them appearing once. This specimen consisted of CD4+ or CD8+ T cells sorted from blood, obtained in a trial of the OX40 agonist ivuxolimab. The receptor set was obtained from an adult with an advanced solid tumor such as melanoma, head and neck, liver or kidney cancer. Each CDR3 is given with its conserved first and last residue. A D gene is named only where the DNA matches it firmly. Part of the rows lack a size; the others show once, few, many or a class for expanded clones.

V gene: TRBV4-1; J gene: TRBJ2-7; D gene: TRBD2; clone size: NA; CDR3 length: 15; CDR3 protein: CASSLGLAGIDEQYF; CDR3 DNA: TGCGCCAGCAGCCTCGGACTAGCGGGGATCGACGAGCAGTACTTC
V gene: TRBV7-3; J gene: TRBJ2-7; D gene: NA; clone size: NA; CDR3 length: 14; CDR3 protein: CASSSGLDRDEQYF; CDR3 DNA: TGTGCCAGCAGCTCCGGACTAGACAGGGACGAGCAGTACTTC
V gene: TRBV11-2; J gene: TRBJ2-1; D gene: TRBD1; clone size: NA; CDR3 length: 15; CDR3 protein: CASSRGTEPYNEQFF; CDR3 DNA: TGTGCCAGCAGCCGAGGGACAGAACCCTACAATGAGCAGTTCTTC
V gene: TRBV11-2; J gene: TRBJ1-3; D gene: TRBD1; clone size: few; CDR3 length: 14; CDR3 protein: CASRPTGGGNTIYF; CDR3 DNA: TGTGCCAGCAGACCGACAGGGGGTGGAAACACCATATATTTT
V gene: TRBV7-9; J gene: TRBJ2-1; D gene: TRBD1; clone size: NA; CDR3 length: 12; CDR3 protein: CASSLDFAGGFF; CDR3 DNA: TGTGCCAGCAGCTTAGATTTCGCAGGGGGATTCTTC
V gene: TRBV9; J gene: TRBJ2-5; D gene: NA; clone size: NA; CDR3 length: 17; CDR3 protein: CASSVGPVRGGGETQYF; CDR3 DNA: TGTGCCAGCAGCGTAGGCCCCGTACGAGGAGGCGGCGAGACCCAGTACTTC
V gene: TRBV18; J gene: TRBJ1-2; D gene: NA; clone size: NA; CDR3 length: 13; CDR3 protein: CASSLKGEAGYTF; CDR3 DNA: TGTGCCAGCTCACTGAAGGGGGAGGCTGGCTACACCTTC
V gene: TRBV6-5; J gene: TRBJ1-1; D gene: TRBD1; clone size: NA; CDR3 length: 13; CDR3 protein: CASSAGGGTEAFF; CDR3 DNA: TGTGCCAGCAGTGCAGGGGGAGGGACTGAAGCTTTCTTT
V gene: TRBV29-1; J gene: TRBJ1-1; D gene: NA; clone size: NA; CDR3 length: 14; CDR3 protein: CSVHTGSMNTEAFF; CDR3 DNA: TGCAGCGTTCATACGGGGAGTATGAACACTGAAGCTTTCTTT
V gene: TRBV6-6; J gene: TRBJ2-5; D gene: NA; clone size: NA; CDR3 length: 14; CDR3 protein: CASSYSESGETQYF; CDR3 DNA: TGTGCCAGCAGTTACTCGGAAAGTGGCGAGACCCAGTACTTC
V gene: TRBV19; J gene: TRBJ1-4; D gene: TRBD1; clone size: NA; CDR3 length: 16; CDR3 protein: CASSIPPGRGHEKLFF; CDR3 DNA: TGTGCCAGTAGTATCCCCCCCGGGAGGGGGCACGAAAAACTGTTTTTT
V gene: TRBV7-2; J gene: TRBJ2-1; D gene: TRBD2; clone size: NA; CDR3 length: 18; CDR3 protein: CASSSPTGLAGVSGEQFF; CDR3 DNA: TGTGCCAGCAGCTCCCCCACCGGACTAGCGGGAGTTTCAGGTGAGCAGTTCTTC
V gene: TRBV2; J gene: TRBJ2-7; D gene: TRBD2; clone size: NA; CDR3 length: 15; CDR3 protein: CASSRDYSRSYEQYF; CDR3 DNA: TGTGCCAGCAGCCGGGACTATTCCCGCTCCTACGAGCAGTACTTC
V gene: TRBV5-6; J gene: TRBJ2-3; D gene: NA; clone size: NA; CDR3 length: 15; CDR3 protein: CASSLSGPSTDTQYF; CDR3 DNA: TGTGCCAGCAGCCTGAGCGGGCCTAGCACAGATACGCAGTATTTT
V gene: TRBV6-5; J gene: TRBJ2-7; D gene: NA; clone size: NA; CDR3 length: 13; CDR3 protein: CASSPGSSYEQYF; CDR3 DNA: TGTGCCAGCAGCCCCGGGTCTTCCTACGAGCAGTACTTC
V gene: TRBV6-6; J gene: TRBJ1-1; D gene: TRBD1; clone size: NA; CDR3 length: 16; CDR3 protein: CASSYGTGAINTEAFF; CDR3 DNA: TGTGCCAGCAGTTACGGGACAGGGGCGATAAACACTGAAGCTTTCTTT
V gene: TRBV6-6; J gene: TRBJ1-5; D gene: NA; clone size: NA; CDR3 length: 13; CDR3 protein: CASSYSKSGPQHF; CDR3 DNA: TGTGCCAGCAGTTACTCGAAGTCAGGCCCCCAGCATTTT
V gene: TRBV10-2; J gene: TRBJ1-5; D gene: NA; clone size: NA; CDR3 length: 15; CDR3 protein: CASSESSGGSQPQHF; CDR3 DNA: TGCGCCAGCAGTGAGTCGAGTGGGGGAAGCCAGCCCCAGCATTTT
V gene: TRBV6-1; J gene: TRBJ2-7; D gene: NA; clone size: few; CDR3 length: 13; CDR3 protein: CASSPGHPYEQYF; CDR3 DNA: TGTGCCAGCAGTCCCGGGCATCCCTACGAGCAGTACTTC
V gene: TRBV11-2; J gene: TRBJ2-1; D gene: NA; clone size: few; CDR3 length: 13; CDR3 protein: CASSLTSYNEQFF; CDR3 DNA: TGTGCCAGCAGCTTAACCTCCTACAATGAGCAGTTCTTC
V gene: TRBV7-2; J gene: TRBJ2-4; D gene: NA; clone size: NA; CDR3 length: 14; CDR3 protein: CASSLPPGINIQYF; CDR3 DNA: TGTGCCAGCAGCTTACCCCCAGGTATCAACATTCAGTACTTC
V gene: TRBV7-3; J gene: TRBJ2-5; D gene: NA; clone size: NA; CDR3 length: 12; CDR3 protein: CASSQPKETQYF; CDR3 DNA: TGTGCCAGCAGCCAACCTAAAGAGACCCAGTACTTC
V gene: TRBV28; J gene: TRBJ1-4; D gene: NA; clone size: NA; CDR3 length: 17; CDR3 protein: CASSLSGLAGANEKLFF; CDR3 DNA: TGTGCCAGCAGTTTATCTGGACTCGCAGGGGCTAATGAAAAACTGTTTTTT
V gene: TRBV28; J gene: TRBJ2-5; D gene: NA; clone size: NA; CDR3 length: 15; CDR3 protein: CASSGGGGSRETQYF; CDR3 DNA: TGTGCCAGCAGTGGGGGCGGAGGGAGCCGGGAGACCCAGTACTTC
V gene: TRBV9; J gene: TRBJ2-5; D gene: NA; clone size: NA; CDR3 length: 14; CDR3 protein: CASSRLQGQETQYF; CDR3 DNA: TGTGCCAGCAGTAGACTACAGGGACAAGAGACCCAGTACTTC
V gene: TRBV28; J gene: TRBJ1-2; D gene: NA; clone size: NA; CDR3 length: 15; CDR3 protein: CASSLRSRSSNGYTF; CDR3 DNA: TGTGCCAGCAGTTTAAGGTCCAGGTCGAGTAATGGCTACACCTTC
V gene: TRBV30; J gene: TRBJ1-1; D gene: NA; clone size: few; CDR3 length: 11; CDR3 protein: CAWSVLSVAFF; CDR3 DNA: TGTGCCTGGAGTGTACTATCGGTAGCTTTCTTT
V gene: TRBV7-2; J gene: TRBJ2-7; D gene: NA; clone size: NA; CDR3 length: 13; CDR3 protein: CASSLGRFYEQYF; CDR3 DNA: TGTGCCAGCAGCTTAGGCCGATTCTACGAGCAGTACTTC
V gene: TRBV15; J gene: TRBJ1-2; D gene: NA; clone size: NA; CDR3 length: 13; CDR3 protein: CATSSGQNYGYTF; CDR3 DNA: TGTGCCACCAGCAGTGGACAGAACTATGGCTACACCTTC
V gene: TRBV7-2; J gene: TRBJ2-5; D gene: TRBD2; clone size: NA; CDR3 length: 15; CDR3 protein: CASSLFASGQETQYF; CDR3 DNA: TGTGCCAGCAGCCTGTTTGCTAGCGGCCAAGAGACCCAGTACTTC
V gene: TRBV14; J gene: TRBJ2-3; D gene: NA; clone size: NA; CDR3 length: 16; CDR3 protein: CASSQDLGDWGDTQYF; CDR3 DNA: TGTGCCAGCAGCCAAGATTTGGGGGATTGGGGAGATACGCAGTATTTT
V gene: TRBV30; J gene: TRBJ1-2; D gene: NA; clone size: once; CDR3 length: 13; CDR3 protein: CAWKTDFNYGYTF; CDR3 DNA: TGTGCCTGGAAAACGGATTTTAACTATGGCTACACCTTC
V gene: TRBV29-1; J gene: TRBJ2-3; D gene: NA; clone size: NA; CDR3 length: 11; CDR3 protein: CSVTGGHTQYF; CDR3 DNA: TGCAGCGTGACAGGCGGACATACGCAGTATTTT
V gene: TRBV15; J gene: TRBJ1-1; D gene: TRBD1; clone size: NA; CDR3 length: 17; CDR3 protein: CATSTLYGTGFNTEAFF; CDR3 DNA: TGTGCCACCAGCACCCTATACGGGACAGGGTTTAACACTGAAGCTTTCTTT
V gene: TRBV14; J gene: TRBJ2-7; D gene: NA; clone size: NA; CDR3 length: 17; CDR3 protein: CASSQGSYDKWNYEQYF; CDR3 DNA: TGTGCCAGCAGCCAAGGTTCTTATGACAAGTGGAACTACGAGCAGTACTTC
V gene: TRBV14; J gene: TRBJ1-1; D gene: NA; clone size: NA; CDR3 length: 12; CDR3 protein: CASSQALGGAFF; CDR3 DNA: TGTGCCAGCAGCCAAGCTCTAGGAGGAGCTTTCTTT
V gene: TRBV27; J gene: TRBJ1-4; D gene: TRBD1; clone size: NA; CDR3 length: 18; CDR3 protein: CASSMIGQGGVGNEKLFF; CDR3 DNA: TGTGCCAGCAGTATGATCGGACAGGGAGGCGTGGGTAATGAAAAACTGTTTTTT
V gene: TRBV7-2; J gene: TRBJ1-3; D gene: NA; clone size: NA; CDR3 length: 16; CDR3 protein: CASSVKPPDSGNTIYF; CDR3 DNA: TGTGCCAGCAGCGTAAAGCCTCCGGATTCTGGAAACACCATATATTTT
V gene: TRBV7-6; J gene: TRBJ1-4; D gene: NA; clone size: NA; CDR3 length: 17; CDR3 protein: CASSPGVINGANEKLFF; CDR3 DNA: TGTGCCAGCAGCCCAGGAGTTATCAACGGAGCTAATGAAAAACTGTTTTTT
V gene: TRBV5-1; J gene: TRBJ2-1; D gene: NA; clone size: few; CDR3 length: 13; CDR3 protein: CASSMDYYNEQFF; CDR3 DNA: TGCGCCAGCAGCATGGACTATTACAATGAGCAGTTCTTC
V gene: TRBV7-2; J gene: TRBJ2-3; D gene: TRBD2; clone size: NA; CDR3 length: 15; CDR3 protein: CASSLLAGETDTQYF; CDR3 DNA: TGTGCCAGCAGCTTACTAGCGGGGGAGACAGATACGCAGTATTTT
V gene: TRBV5-1; J gene: TRBJ2-7; D gene: TRBD2; clone size: NA; CDR3 length: 17; CDR3 protein: CASSLVSGTNHLYEQYF; CDR3 DNA: TGCGCCAGCAGCTTGGTTTCGGGGACTAATCACCTCTACGAGCAGTACTTC
V gene: TRBV2; J gene: TRBJ2-1; D gene: TRBD2; clone size: NA; CDR3 length: 15; CDR3 protein: CASSVGTSDYNEQFF; CDR3 DNA: TGTGCCAGCAGTGTCGGGACTAGCGACTACAATGAGCAGTTCTTC
V gene: TRBV18; J gene: TRBJ1-2; D gene: NA; clone size: NA; CDR3 length: 13; CDR3 protein: CASSPSQDYGYTF; CDR3 DNA: TGTGCCAGCTCACCGAGTCAGGACTATGGCTACACCTTC
V gene: TRBV14; J gene: TRBJ1-5; D gene: NA; clone size: few; CDR3 length: 15; CDR3 protein: CASSPRTDSNQPQHF; CDR3 DNA: TGTGCCAGCAGCCCTAGGACGGATAGCAATCAGCCCCAGCATTTT